A selection of T cell receptor beta chains follows, all from one sample in a study of blood T cell repertoires in COVID-19. TCRdb's copy holds only in-frame clones and misses some; the assay was immunoSEQ multiplex PCR. The top ten hold around 1.7% of the sample, which has 200,000 to 250,000 clones, over 75% seen once. Sequenced material: PBMCs or T cells enriched from blood (not recorded which). These receptors all stem from a man aged 40-50 years who had recovered from COVID-19. The CDR3 runs from the conserved cysteine through the conserved F or W. The D gene is left open where the match is weak. A row's size may be missing; if present it is once, few, many or a size class.

D gene,J gene,clone size,V gene,CDR3 protein,CDR3 DNA
-,TRBJ1-5,-,TRBV21-1,CASSKALLIDNQPQHF,TGTGCCAGCAGCAAAGCGCTTTTGATAGACAATCAGCCCCAGCATTTT
TRBD1,TRBJ2-2,-,TRBV11-3,CASSPGTGIGGELFF,TGTGCCAGCAGCCCAGGGACAGGGATCGGCGGGGAGCTGTTTTTT
TRBD2,TRBJ2-5,few,TRBV6-6,CASSPSVYSGRGSQETQYF,TGTGCCAGCAGTCCCTCGGTGTATAGCGGGAGGGGATCCCAAGAGACCCAGTACTTC
-,TRBJ2-7,-,TRBV6-4,CAREGGAPYEQYF,TGTGCCAGGGAAGGGGGGGCTCCCTACGAGCAGTACTTC
TRBD2,TRBJ2-1,few,TRBV4-2,CASSQSLAGEYNEQFF,TGTGCCAGCAGCCAGAGCTTAGCGGGGGAATACAATGAGCAGTTCTTC
TRBD2,TRBJ2-5,-,TRBV5-4,CASSPRLAGETQYF,TGTGCCAGCAGCCCCCGGCTAGCGGGAGAGACCCAGTACTTC
-,TRBJ2-3,-,TRBV29-1,CSAGDGGTDTQYF,TGCAGCGCCGGGGATGGTGGCACAGATACGCAGTATTTT
-,TRBJ2-5,-,TRBV6-6,CASSPPERGGQYF,TGTGCCAGCAGCCCCCCCGAGAGGGGGGGACAGTACTTC
-,TRBJ2-5,-,TRBV28,CASSQRGLAFQETQYF,TGTGCCAGCAGCCAAAGGGGGCTAGCGTTTCAAGAGACCCAGTACTTC
-,TRBJ1-2,once,TRBV30,CAWSLGVGPHTF,TGTGCCTGGAGTCTAGGGGTCGGGCCACACACCTTC
-,TRBJ2-7,-,TRBV5-1,CASSPPGLGAYEQYF,TGCGCCAGCAGCCCGCCAGGCCTGGGTGCCTACGAGCAGTACTTC
TRBD1,TRBJ1-6,-,TRBV27,CASSLDRGPSPLHF,TGTGCCAGCAGTTTAGACAGGGGCCCTTCACCCCTCCACTTT
-,TRBJ2-7,-,TRBV6-5,CASSARGVDEQYF,TGTGCCAGCAGCGCCAGGGGGGTAGACGAGCAGTACTTC
TRBD2,TRBJ2-7,-,TRBV10-3,CAISGGGTYEQYF,TGTGCCATCAGTGGGGGGGGAACCTACGAGCAGTACTTC
-,TRBJ1-5,-,TRBV10-3,CAISGGGQGNQPQHF,TGTGCCATCAGTGGGGGGGGGCAGGGCAATCAGCCCCAGCATTTT
-,TRBJ2-5,-,TRBV13,CASQGPDETQYF,TGTGCCAGTCAGGGGCCCGATGAGACCCAGTACTTC
-,TRBJ2-6,-,TRBV19,CASSIGQASANVLTF,TGTGCCAGTAGTATAGGACAGGCGAGTGCCAACGTCCTGACTTTC
-,TRBJ2-7,-,TRBV7-6,CASRIVLVHFVDEQYF,TGTGCCAGCAGAATAGTACTAGTTCACTTTGTCGACGAGCAGTACTTC
TRBD1,TRBJ2-7,-,TRBV7-2,CASSLPGGYEQYF,TGTGCCAGCAGCTTACCAGGGGGTTACGAGCAGTACTTC
TRBD2,TRBJ2-5,-,TRBV5-4,CASTREAETQYF,TGTGCCAGCACCCGGGAGGCGGAGACCCAGTACTTC
TRBD1,TRBJ2-7,-,TRBV13,CASSPSGQGLYEQYF,TGTGCCAGCAGCCCGTCGGGACAGGGACTCTACGAGCAGTACTTC
-,TRBJ2-1,-,TRBV7-2,CASSLVAGSSYNEQFF,TGTGCCAGCAGCTTAGTGGCGGGGAGTTCCTACAATGAGCAGTTCTTC
TRBD2,TRBJ2-5,-,TRBV25-1,CASSFSGEETQYF,TGTGCCAGCAGTTTCAGCGGGGAAGAGACCCAGTACTTC
-,TRBJ1-2,-,TRBV5-1,CASSRDNAYGYTF,TGCGCCAGCAGCCGGGACAACGCCTATGGCTACACCTTC
-,TRBJ2-5,-,TRBV9,CASSVGHIQETQYF,TGTGCCAGCAGCGTAGGTCACATCCAAGAGACCCAGTACTTC
-,TRBJ2-7,-,TRBV5-1,CASSLVEGAAREQYF,TGCGCCAGCAGCTTGGTGGAGGGGGCTGCAAGGGAGCAGTACTTC
TRBD1,TRBJ2-1,-,TRBV30,CAWSSDRGYNEQFF,TGTGCCTGGAGCTCCGACAGGGGATACAATGAGCAGTTCTTC
-,TRBJ2-7,-,TRBV29-1,CSVALVRDEQYF,TGCAGCGTTGCCCTAGTTCGAGACGAGCAGTACTTC
-,TRBJ2-3,-,TRBV19,CASSIGHSTDTQYF,TGTGCCAGTAGTATTGGCCATAGCACAGATACGCAGTATTTT
TRBD1,TRBJ1-1,-,TRBV9,CASSTRTGGNTEAFF,TGTGCCAGCAGCACCCGGACAGGAGGGAACACTGAAGCTTTCTTT
-,TRBJ1-6,-,TRBV10-3,CAISEWAEPNSPLHF,TGTGCCATCAGTGAGTGGGCAGAACCTAATTCACCCCTCCACTTT
TRBD1,TRBJ1-1,-,TRBV30,CAWGQGGTEAFF,TGTGCCTGGGGACAGGGAGGAACTGAAGCTTTCTTT
-,TRBJ2-1,-,TRBV19,CASSDAGQWNEQFF,TGTGCCAGTAGTGATGCCGGACAGTGGAATGAGCAGTTCTTC
TRBD1,TRBJ2-7,few,TRBV7-2,CASSARGTGGASEQYF,TGTGCCAGCAGCGCGAGGGGGACAGGGGGCGCTTCCGAGCAGTACTTC
-,TRBJ1-5,once,TRBV5-6,CASSLLTANNQPQHF,TGTGCCAGCAGCCTTTTGACAGCGAACAATCAGCCCCAGCATTTT
TRBD2,TRBJ2-3,-,TRBV2,CASSERRSSGRDTQYF,TGTGCCAGCAGTGAAAGAAGGTCTAGCGGGAGAGATACGCAGTATTTT
-,TRBJ2-3,-,TRBV5-1,CASTRGATSTDTQYF,TGCGCCAGCACCCGGGGGGCTACTAGCACAGATACGCAGTATTTT
TRBD2,TRBJ2-3,-,TRBV10-1,CASSEGLATDTQYF,TGCGCCAGCAGTGAAGGACTAGCCACAGATACGCAGTATTTT
TRBD2,TRBJ2-2,-,TRBV2,CASSREGWTGELFF,TGTGCCAGCAGTCGGGAGGGTTGGACCGGGGAGCTGTTTTTT